The 23 T cell receptor beta chains reported below all come from one sample, sequenced in a study of T cells after yellow fever vaccination (dated by TCRdb to between 2018 and 2020). What the treatment or condition label conveys for this sample: live attenuated yellow fever vaccine strain. Library method: 5' RACE. These reads were obtained on an Illumina NovaSeq 6000. TCRdb's own reprocessing of the public reads used fastp at Q25 and MiXCR and kept productive beta chains. Entries that share a CDR3 protein sequence are merged under the most common genes and DNA. Present in this sample are 250,000 to 350,000 distinct CDR3 sequences, around 4.4% of which were seen just once. The ten most abundant clones make up approximately 19% of the sample. This specimen was PBMCs, taken 15 days after the yellow fever booster vaccination. These receptors were obtained from a man aged 18 to 30 who received the YFV17D yellow fever vaccine.

The chain combines TRBV5-1 with TRBJ2-2; TRBD1 might be the D (6 bases). The V end lost 0 bases, the J end lost 6 bases, and 9 bases lay between the germline ends. In germline, CDR1 is SGHRS, CDR2 YFSETQ. This CDR3 region has 14 residues. In DNA form, the CDR3 reads TGCGCCAGCAGCTTGGACAGGGTAGCCGGGGAGCTGTTTTTT. As protein: CASSLDRVAGELFF. The whole variable domain, filled in from reference TRBV5-1 and TRBJ2-2, reads KAGVTQTPRYLIKTRGQQVTLSCSPISGHRSVSWYQQTPGQGLQFLFEYFSETQRNKGNFPGRFSGRQFSNSRSEMNVSTLELGDSALYLCASSLDRVAGELFFGEGSRLTVL.

The genes are TRBV6-1 and TRBJ1-4; D might be TRBD1 (6 bases). Germline CDR1 MNHNS, CDR2 SASEGT. CDR3 length: 14 residues. V was pared by 5 bases and J by 5 bases, with 12 bases between. CDR3 DNA: TGTGCCAGCAGTAACCAGGGGAGCAATGAAAAACTGTTTTTT. Its translation: CASSNQGSNEKLFF.

This clonotype was recorded many times. V usage is TRBV4-1 and J usage is TRBJ2-7; 8 bases line up with TRBD2. CDR3 length: 14 residues. The germline V gene has CDR1 MGHRA and CDR2 YSYEKL. V was pared by 4 bases and J by 7 bases, with 9 bases of the junction left unmatched. This chain's CDR3 is CASSPTGGPWEQYF. The CDR3 DNA reads TGCGCCAGCAGCCCGACGGGAGGGCCATGGGAGCAGTACTTC.

Only a few counts were recorded for this clonotype. Here the CDR3 DNA reads TGTGCCAGCTCACCCCCGGGACAGGCTTCCTACGAGCAGTACTTC. This codes for CASSPPGQASYEQYF. The chain uses TRBV18 and TRBJ2-7; 8 bases are a match to TRBD1. Germline CDR1 reads KGHSH; CDR2 reads LQKENI. The CDR3 runs to 15 residues. The trim removed 3 bases at V and 1 base at J, leaving 5 bases unmatched.

This clonotype was observed many times. V usage is TRBV18 and J usage is TRBJ1-3; no clear D. CDR1 is KGHSH, CDR2 LQKENI, per germline. The CDR3 is made up of 16 amino acids. V dropped 2 bases and J dropped 4 bases, with 15 bases sitting between them. CDR3 sequence (DNA): TGTGCCAGCTCACCAGTGCCTTGGACGGAGGGAAACACCATATATTTT. Protein product: CASSPVPWTEGNTIYF.

The V call is TRBV7-9, the J call TRBJ2-3; no firm D call. The CDR3 runs to 14 residues. CDR1 is SEHNR, CDR2 FQNEAQ, per germline (reference sequence). Trimming shortened V by 5 bases and J by 2 bases, and 11 bases separated the two germline ends. The CDR3 sequence is CASSPTVITDTQYF. The CDR3 bases are TGTGCCAGCAGCCCTACGGTTATCACAGATACGCAGTATTTT.

Ten or more counts support this clonotype. The chain carries TRBV2 and TRBJ1-6, with D uncertain. Looked up from germline, CDR1 is SNHLY and CDR2 is FYNNEI. The CDR3 consists of 13 residues. Trimming cost V 7 bases and J 7 bases, with 11 bases left between them. For the CDR3, the DNA is TGTGCCAGCAAGGTCTCGCCAAATTCACCCCTCCACTTT. This sequence encodes CASKVSPNSPLHF.

The V call is TRBV2, the J call TRBJ1-1; no reliable D call. The CDR3 runs 14 residues. The germline gives CDR1 SNHLY, CDR2 FYNNEI. Trimming took 3 bases from V and 5 from J, leaving 13 bases between them. The CDR3 loop is CASSDWTANTEAFF. CDR3 nucleotides: TGTGCCAGCAGTGATTGGACGGCAAATACTGAAGCTTTCTTT.

This clonotype was observed many times. The V gene is TRBV12-2, the J gene TRBJ2-7. TRBV12-2 is flagged as a pseudogene. The length of the CDR3 is 12 residues. The CDR3 nucleotides are TGTGCAAGTCGCTTACACTCCTACGAGCAGTACGTC. It codes for CASRLHSYEQYV.

This clonotype has a handful of counts. The chain joins TRBV28 to TRBJ1-5; 7 bases fit TRBD1. Germline assignment: CDR1 MDHEN and CDR2 SYDVKM. With V trimmed by 4 bases and J by 7 bases, 10 bases remained unmatched. This CDR3 comprises 15 residues. The CDR3 DNA reads as TGTGCCAGCAGTTCCTTACAGGGAGGGGGCCAGCCCCAGCATTTT. Its protein product is CASSSLQGGGQPQHF.

The gene calls are TRBV6-5 and TRBJ2-6; D gene uncertain. In germline, CDR1 is MNHEY, CDR2 SVGAGI. V lost 0 bases and J lost 0, with 9 bases in between. The length of the CDR3 is 17 residues. CDR3 coding DNA: TGTGCCAGCAGTTACTCGTTACAGCTCTCTGGGGCCAACGTCCTGACTTTC. This encodes CASSYSLQLSGANVLTF.

This clonotype was observed a handful of times. The chain carries TRBV7-9 and TRBJ1-6; 9 bases fit TRBD1. V lost 6 bases and J lost 8; bases outside the gene matches: 5. CDR1 and CDR2 from the germline V gene are SEHNR and FQNEAQ (reference sequence). There are 14 residues in the CDR3. The CDR3 sequence: CASSWDRVDSPLHF. The CDR3 bases are TGTGCCAGCAGTTGGGACAGGGTGGATTCACCCCTCCACTTT.

This clonotype was picked up many times. The chain has TRBV4-2 and TRBJ2-5; TRBD1 matches 7 bases. V gave up 4 bases and J gave up 5 bases; unmatched junction bases: 7. Germline CDR1 and CDR2: LGHNA and YNFKEQ. This CDR3 region has 14 residues. CDR3 sequence: CASSPGTRGETQYF. The DNA of the CDR3 is TGTGCCAGCAGCCCGGGGACCAGGGGGGAGACCCAGTACTTC.

The sample holds a few counts of this clonotype. The chain uses TRBV18 and TRBJ2-5, with D uncertain. Germline loops: CDR1 KGHSH, CDR2 LQKENI. The V end lost 3 bases, the J end lost 2 bases, and 13 bases lay between the germline ends. The CDR3 runs 15 residues. CDR3 sequence: CASSPRQGSQETQYF. The CDR3 DNA is TGTGCCAGCTCACCCCGGCAAGGCAGTCAAGAGACCCAGTACTTC.

This clonotype was observed at least ten times. CDR3 in DNA: TGTGCCAGCAGCGTTAACAGGGGGCGAAATGAGCAGTTCTTC. This sequence encodes CASSVNRGRNEQFF. The chain combines TRBV7-2 with TRBJ2-1, with 9 bases aligning to TRBD1. The germline CDR1 and CDR2 sequences are SGHTA and FQGNSA. Unmatched junction bases numbered 6, after V lost 5 bases and J lost 7 bases. The CDR3 extends over 14 amino acids.

This clonotype was counted at least ten times. This chain connects TRBV27 to TRBJ1-2; D is undetermined. Per the germline V gene, CDR1 is MNHEY and CDR2 is SMNVEV (reference sequence). The CDR3 spans 14 residues. Between the trimmed V and J ends, which lost 7 bases and 2 bases, there was a span of 14 bases. As DNA, the CDR3 is TGTGCCAGCACTTTTCTGGCAGGCAACTATGGCTACACCTTC. This translates into CASTFLAGNYGYTF.

There are a few counts of this clonotype. J is TRBJ2-1 and V is TRBV27; TRBD1 matches at 10 bases. The trim removed 8 bases at V and 4 bases at J, leaving 5 bases unmatched. Per the germline V gene, CDR1 is MNHEY and CDR2 is SMNVEV (reference sequence). The CDR3 sequence is 14 residues long. The CDR3 is CASRDRGRYNEQFF. For the CDR3, the DNA is TGTGCCAGCCGTGACAGGGGGCGGTACAATGAGCAGTTCTTC.

This clonotype has a handful of counts. This sequence joins TRBV2 and TRBJ2-2, with 7 nucleotides matching TRBD1. Germline V lookup: CDR1 SNHLY, CDR2 FYNNEI. The CDR3 length is 15 residues. V dropped 4 bases and J dropped 0; count of bases not matched to a gene: 2. The CDR3 region has the DNA TGTGCCAGCAGTGTGGACAGGTCGAACACCGGGGAGCTGTTTTTT. Protein: CASSVDRSNTGELFF.

Only a few counts were recorded for this clonotype. The chain combines TRBV7-6 with TRBJ2-2; D might be TRBD2 (5 bases). Germline V gene lookup returns CDR1 SGHVS and CDR2 FNYEAQ. V lost 1 base and J 6 bases, leaving 9 bases between the germline ends. CDR3 length: 14 residues. CDR3 in amino acids: CASSLGRGPGELFF. The DNA for the CDR3 is TGTGCCAGCAGCTTAGGGCGCGGGCCCGGGGAGCTGTTTTTT. The complete variable domain, with remaining parts taken from reference TRBV7-6 and TRBJ2-2, reads GAGVSQSPRYKVTKRGQDVALRCDPISGHVSLYWYRQALGQGPEFLTYFNYEAQQDKSGLPNDRFSAERPEGSISTLTIQRTEQRDSAMYRCASSLGRGPGELFFGEGSRLTVL.

This clonotype occurred a few times. J is TRBJ2-1 and V is TRBV9; TRBD1 is a possible D gene (5 bases). This CDR3 contains 12 residues. Deletions cut 0 bases from V and 14 bases from J, with 12 bases between. Germline CDR1 and CDR2: SGDLS and YYNGEE. The CDR3 nucleotides are TGTGCCAGCAGCGTAGCAGCAGGGTTGAAGTTCTTC. Protein product: CASSVAAGLKFF.

In its sample, this clonotype was seen a few times. The rearrangement joins TRBV20-1 to TRBJ2-7; 12 bases fit TRBD1. V lost 6 bases, J lost 0 bases, and 15 bases stayed unmatched. CDR1 is DFQATT and CDR2 is SNEGSKA in the germline V gene (reference sequence). This CDR3 contains 18 residues. This CDR3 is CSARARDRGREISYEQYV. The CDR3 nucleotides are TGCAGTGCCAGGGCCCGGGACAGGGGGCGCGAAATCTCCTACGAGCAGTACGTC.

This clonotype was counted a few times. The rearrangement uses TRBV9 and TRBJ1-2, with 7 bases identical to TRBD1. V was pared by 3 bases and J by 7 bases, with 6 bases of the junction left unmatched. The CDR3 has 13 amino acids. The germline CDR1 and CDR2 sequences are SGDLS and YYNGEE. The CDR3 loop is CASSATGEVGYTF. The CDR3 nucleotides read TGTGCCAGCAGCGCTACAGGGGAGGTTGGCTACACCTTC.

This clonotype appeared many times. The chain is built from TRBV6-5 and TRBJ2-7, with 7 positions matching TRBD1. CDR3 length equals 15 residues. After removal of 2 bases from V and 3 bases from J, the junction contained 7 bases not matched to a gene. Germline CDR1 MNHEY, CDR2 SVGAGI. Here the CDR3 reads CASSYEGAHLYEQYF. The CDR3 nucleotides read TGTGCCAGCAGTTACGAGGGGGCGCACCTCTACGAGCAGTACTTC.